This entry lists 17 T cell receptor beta chains sequenced from one sample in a study of T cell repertoires in cytomegalovirus infection. TCRdb redid the calling of the reads with MiXCR, one entry per CDR3 protein. Of over 150,000 distinct CDR3 sequences in the sample, approximately 19% were seen once. The specimen sequenced was PBMCs. These receptors were taken from a human donor in good health (CMV status not recorded). Some clones in this sample may be carry-over from other donors' samples.

This clonotype was observed many times. The chain carries TRBV6-1 and TRBJ2-1; TRBD2 matches at 11 bases. The germline V gene encodes CDR1 MNHNS and CDR2 SASEGT. The CDR3 is 16 amino acids. Trimming took 7 bases from V and 6 from J; bases not matched to a gene: 11. CDR3 sequence reads: CASNDRPGLAVNEQFF. The CDR3 coding sequence is TGTGCCAGCAACGACCGACCGGGACTAGCGGTCAATGAGCAGTTCTTC.

This clonotype was seen only a few times. The rearrangement joins TRBV7-6 to TRBJ2-7; 11 nucleotides align to TRBD2. V lost 5 bases and J lost 2; bases outside the gene matches: 5. CDR3 length: 15 residues. Per the germline V gene, CDR1 is SGHVS and CDR2 is FNYEAQ. CDR3 residues: CASSRGTSGAYEQYF. As DNA, the CDR3 is TGTGCCAGCAGCCGCGGGACTAGCGGAGCCTACGAGCAGTACTTC.

A remark on this clonotype: With a much larger clone just one base away, this may be a read error. The genes are TRBV11-3 and TRBJ1-4; the D gene is possibly TRBD1 (5 bases). Germline CDR1 reads SGHNT; CDR2 reads YENEEA. Deletions cut 5 bases from V and 7 bases from J, with 17 bases between. The CDR3 runs to 15 residues. CDR3 amino acids: CASSKTWGGFEKLFF. CDR3 bases: TGTGCCAGCAGCAAAACATGGGGCGGTTTTGAAAAACTGTTTTTT. The whole variable domain, filled in from reference TRBV11-3 and TRBJ1-4, reads EAGVVQSPRYKIIEKKQPVAFWCNPISGHNTLYWYLQNLGQGPELLIRYENEEAVDDSQLPKDRFSAERLKGVDSTLKIQPAELGDSAVYLCASSKTWGGFEKLFFGSGTQLSVL.

This clonotype came up a few times. The V gene is TRBV5-4, the J gene TRBJ1-2, with unresolved D. Trimming removed 3 bases from V and 1 base from J, with 13 bases in between. The germline gives CDR1 SGHNT, CDR2 YYREEE (reference sequence). The CDR3 extends over 15 amino acids. Written as DNA, the CDR3 is TGTGCCAGCAGCTCCGACATCTCCTTTAACTATGGCTACACCTTC. Translated, it gives CASSSDISFNYGYTF.

This clonotype was seen at least ten times. The chain links TRBV7-9 to TRBJ2-2; 7 positions match TRBD1. V lost 5 bases, J lost 4 bases, and 7 bases stayed unmatched. The CDR3 spans 15 residues. CDR1 SEHNR and CDR2 FQNEAQ come from the germline V gene (reference sequence). CDR3 amino acids: CASSNGQASTGELFF. The DNA of the CDR3 is TGTGCCAGCAGCAACGGACAGGCGAGCACCGGGGAGCTGTTTTTT. Filled out from reference TRBV7-9 and TRBJ2-2, the complete variable domain reads DTGVSQNPRHKITKRGQNVTFRCDPISEHNRLYWYRQTLGQGPEFLTYFQNEAQLEKSRLLSDRFSAERPKGSFSTLEIQRTEQGDSAMYLCASSNGQASTGELFFGEGSRLTVL.

A note on this clonotype: A much larger clonotype is one base distant, so this may be a read error. This chain's CDR3 is CASSRPYPKEEETRYF. As DNA, the CDR3 is TGTGCCAGCAGTAGACCTTATCCGAAGGAGGAGGAGACCCGGTACTTC. The J gene is TRBJ2-5, the V gene TRBV6-1; maybe TRBD2 (5 bases). This CDR3 contains 16 residues. CDR1 is MNHNS, CDR2 SASEGT, per germline.

V gene TRBV7-9 combines with J gene TRBJ1-1; no clear D gene. The CDR3 spans 12 residues. Germline assignment: CDR1 SEHNR and CDR2 FQNEAQ (reference sequence). With 3 bases removed from V and 8 bases from J, the gap between germline ends came to 10 bases. The CDR3 here is CASSFGFDEAFF. The DNA of the CDR3 is TGTGCCAGCAGCTTTGGCTTCGACGAAGCTTTCTTT.

This clonotype was detected only a few times. This sequence joins TRBV4-1 and TRBJ2-2; tentative D call: TRBD1 (6 bases). V shed 0 bases and J shed 1 base, with 6 bases lying between them. This CDR3 spans 15 amino acids. Per the germline V gene, CDR1 is MGHRA and CDR2 is YSYEKL. The CDR3 DNA is TGCGCCAGCAGCCAAGAGGACAGGAACACCGGGGAGCTGTTTTTT. The encoded protein is CASSQEDRNTGELFF.

The rearrangement links TRBV7-8 to TRBJ2-7; D not resolved. Per the germline V gene, CDR1 is SGHVS and CDR2 is FQNEAQ. CDR3 length equals 14 residues. V lost 6 bases, J lost 2 bases, and 14 bases lay in between. DNA for the CDR3: TGTGCCAGCAGACCCAAGGTCAGGACCTACGAGCAGTACTTC. Translating it yields CASRPKVRTYEQYF.

This clonotype was seen more than once but under ten times. This chain connects TRBV6-1 to TRBJ1-1; 8 bases map to TRBD1. The V and J ends lost 7 bases and 7 bases, in that order; junction bases with no gene match: 11. This CDR3 comprises 14 residues. The germline V gene has CDR1 MNHNS and CDR2 SASEGT. This CDR3 is CASIMDRVVSEAFF. As DNA, the CDR3 is TGTGCCAGCATTATGGACAGGGTTGTGAGTGAAGCTTTCTTT.

This clonotype was picked up many times. The J gene is TRBJ2-4, the V gene TRBV7-8, with D maybe TRBD2 (6 bases). The CDR3 contains 14 residues. Germline V gives CDR1 SGHVS, CDR2 FQNEAQ. Trimming left V 4 bases short and J 5 bases short, with 12 bases between. This chain's CDR3 is CASSSRLGQNIQYF. CDR3 in DNA: TGTGCCAGCAGCTCTCGACTAGGCCAAAACATTCAGTACTTC.

V gene TRBV9 combines with J gene TRBJ2-1, with 9 bases fitting TRBD1. Germline CDR1 and CDR2: SGDLS and YYNGEE. Trimming took 3 bases from V and 6 from J; bases not matched to a gene: 7. The CDR3 is 15 amino acids. CDR3 bases: TGTGCCAGCAGCGCCGAGGGGACAGGGAGCAATGAGCAGTTCTTC. Amino acids: CASSAEGTGSNEQFF.

This clonotype appeared a few times. This chain joins TRBV7-2 and TRBJ2-1; D is undetermined. The CDR3 consists of 11 residues. Deletions cut 7 bases from V and 12 bases from J, with 13 bases between. The germline gives CDR1 SGHTA, CDR2 FQGNSA. CDR3 DNA: TGTGCCAGCACCCCTCCTGACGCGCAGTTCTTC. Its translation is CASTPPDAQFF.

This clonotype was picked up a small number of times. The rearrangement links TRBV28 to TRBJ1-1; D gene unclear. Germline V gene lookup returns CDR1 MDHEN and CDR2 SYDVKM. The CDR3 extends over 11 amino acids. V lost 5 bases and J lost 1, with 2 bases in between. The CDR3 reads CASSANTEAFF. The CDR3 DNA follows: TGTGCCAGCAGTGCGAACACTGAAGCTTTCTTT.

This clonotype came up a few times. V gene TRBV10-3 combines with J gene TRBJ1-1; D is undetermined. The CDR3 spans 13 residues. The germline gives CDR1 ENHRY, CDR2 SYGVKD. V lost 4 bases and J lost 1, with 7 bases in between. The CDR3 region is CAISVVANTEAFF. CDR3 bases: TGTGCCATCAGTGTAGTGGCGAACACTGAAGCTTTCTTT.

In this sample, this clonotype turned up a few times. The rearrangement joins TRBV20-1 to TRBJ2-5, with a possible D match to TRBD1 (6 bases). The germline V gene encodes CDR1 DFQATT and CDR2 SNEGSKA (reference sequence). The CDR3 spans 16 residues. Trimming removed 0 bases from V and 3 bases from J, with 17 bases in between. In DNA form, the CDR3 reads TGCAGTGCTAGAGATCGGGGCAGGGGCATAGAAGAGACCCAGTACTTC. It is translated as CSARDRGRGIEETQYF.

This clonotype showed up just a few times. CDR3 DNA: TGTGCCAGCAGACCAAATACCCTGGCAGGTGGAACTGAAGCTTTCTTT. It encodes CASRPNTLAGGTEAFF. This rearrangement joins TRBV2 to TRBJ1-1; no reliable D call. Germline CDR1 is SNHLY and CDR2 is FYNNEI. CDR3 size: 16 residues. V was trimmed by 6 bases and J by 5 bases, leaving 22 bases between them.